This T cell receptor beta chain was sequenced for a study of blood T cells in healthy people across ages. Study-wide results and caveats: Higher naive T cell percentage went strongly together with higher TCR beta diversity. Greater diversity and more naive CD4+ cells were seen in long-lived donors than in aged donors. Changes in expanded clonotypes were possibly confounded, as the CMV status of donors was unknown.

Total RNA was extracted at no less than 5.5 micrograms per sample. Comment on this clonotype: What it binds is not known.

Primed by a sample-barcoded 5' primer and a J-beta primer mix, a second PCR proceeded for 7 to 11 cycles. TCRdb processed the 5' RACE reads anew with MiXCR; each CDR3 protein has one entry. The sample lists 730,000 or so distinct CDR3 sequences, about 43% occurring once. The junction had 8 bases not matched to a gene; V was cut back by 2 bases and J by 2 bases. Germline V gene lookup returns CDR1 MDHEN and CDR2 SYDVKM. The CDR3 has 17 residues. The V call is TRBV28, the J call TRBJ2-7, with TRBD2 identical over 11 bases. The sequencing input was blood. The clonotype originates from an older man in good health. CDR3 amino acids: CASSLPQTSGSPYEQYF. CDR3 DNA: TGTGCCAGCAGTTTACCGCAAACTAGCGGGAGTCCCTACGAGCAGTACTTC.